This entry concerns a single T cell receptor beta chain. The use of a sample-barcoded 5' primer and a J-beta primer mix characterized a second PCR of about 6 to 12 cycles. TCRdb used MiXCR to reprocess the 5' RACE reads, holding one entry per CDR3 protein. The table has 1,100,000 or so distinct CDR3 sequences, less than 50% seen once; the top ten hold approximately 17%. These data originate in a study of blood T cells in healthy people across ages. The sequence derives from a woman aged 60 to 75 in good health. Sequences were obtained from blood.

Written as DNA, the CDR3 is TGTGCCAGCAGTGAAGTTAACAGTAACTATGGCTACACCTTC. Its translation is CASSEVNSNYGYTF. The chain joins TRBV6-1 to TRBJ1-2, with D unresolved. Germline CDR1 reads MNHNS; CDR2 reads SASEGT. This CDR3 region has 14 residues. The V and J ends lost 1 base and 1 base respectively, with 7 bases between them.